The 12 T cell receptor beta chains given below trace back to one sample, sequenced in a study of cytomegalovirus exposure and HLA in healthy donors. The repertoire was sequenced with immunoSEQ multiplex PCR; TCRdb's copy has only in-frame clones and lacks some. The table records 70,000 or so clones, 90% to 95% of them present only once. The specimen sequenced was PBMCs. The source of these receptors is a man between 18 and 29 years old in good health and CMV-seronegative.

The chain links TRBV2 to TRBJ2-1; 8 bases fit TRBD2. Germline CDR1 and CDR2: SNHLY and FYNNEI. With V trimmed by 4 bases and J by 5 bases, 10 bases remained unmatched. The CDR3 is made up of 16 amino acids. The CDR3 sequence is CASSGTGTSFHNEQFF. The CDR3 bases are TGTGCCAGCAGTGGTACCGGGACTAGTTTCCACAATGAGCAGTTCTTC.

The V and J genes are TRBV6-5 and TRBJ2-7, with 8 positions matching TRBD2. The CDR3 spans 15 residues. Germline V gene sequence: CDR1 MNHEY, CDR2 SVGAGI. V was clipped by 9 bases and J by 6 bases; unmatched bases: 16. The CDR3 loop reads CASRGGSKAVFEQYF. As DNA, the CDR3 is TGTGCCAGTCGCGGGGGGTCCAAGGCGGTGTTCGAGCAGTACTTC.

V usage is TRBV28 and J usage is TRBJ1-2; D possibly corresponds to TRBD1 (5 bases). Germline V gene data show CDR1 as MDHEN and CDR2 as SYDVKM. This CDR3 has 13 amino acids. V lost 3 bases to trimming and J lost 5 bases, with 10 bases between them. The CDR3 here is CASSLGGGYGYTF. The CDR3 region has the DNA TGTGCCAGCAGTTTGGGGGGGGGTTATGGCTACACCTTC.

J is TRBJ1-1 and V is TRBV28, with D possibly matching TRBD1 (5 bases). This CDR3 is 14 amino acids long. Trimming pared 6 bases from V and 5 bases from J, leaving 16 bases between. Germline V gene lookup returns CDR1 MDHEN and CDR2 SYDVKM. Here the CDR3 reads CASRAKGVLTEAFF. CDR3 DNA: TGTGCCAGCAGAGCAAAAGGGGTCCTGACTGAAGCTTTCTTT.

This rearrangement joins TRBV6-1 to TRBJ1-5; TRBD1 is a possible D gene (5 bases). Trimming left V 3 bases short and J 0 bases short, with 15 bases between. Germline CDR1 is MNHNS and CDR2 is SASEGT. This CDR3 has 17 amino acids. CDR3 bases: TGTGCCAGCAGTGACAGGAGGGGCCCTTATAGCAATCAGCCCCAGCATTTT. Translated, it gives CASSDRRGPYSNQPQHF.

This clone was seen just once. The rearrangement uses TRBV5-1 and TRBJ1-2; 9 nucleotides match TRBD1. Unmatched junction bases numbered 10, after V lost 2 bases and J lost 8 bases. This CDR3 contains 15 residues. CDR1 SGHRS and CDR2 YFSETQ come from the germline V gene. The CDR3 DNA is TGCGCCAGCAGCTTTGTCCTCGGGACAGGGAACGGCTACACCTTC. It encodes CASSFVLGTGNGYTF. The full variable domain, in which reference TRBV5-1 and TRBJ1-2 provide the parts outside the CDR3, is KAGVTQTPRYLIKTRGQQVTLSCSPISGHRSVSWYQQTPGQGLQFLFEYFSETQRNKGNFPGRFSGRQFSNSRSEMNVSTLELGDSALYLCASSFVLGTGNGYTFGSGTRLTVV.

This chain links TRBV5-5 with TRBJ1-4, with 7 bases aligning to TRBD1. This CDR3 region has 13 residues. Trimming removed 2 bases from V and 6 bases from J; junction bases left unmatched: 1. CDR1 and CDR2 (germline): SGHKS, YYEKEE (reference sequence). CDR3 region: CASSFTGDEKLFF. CDR3 DNA: TGTGCCAGCAGCTTTACAGGGGATGAAAAACTGTTTTTT.

The rearrangement joins TRBV18 to TRBJ2-1; D might be TRBD2 (5 bases). The V end lost 2 bases, the J end lost 4 bases, and 12 bases lay between the germline ends. Germline CDR1 KGHSH, CDR2 LQKENI. This CDR3 comprises 15 residues. The CDR3 sequence is CASSPGVSGYNEQFF. For the CDR3, the DNA is TGTGCCAGCTCACCAGGTGTAAGCGGATACAATGAGCAGTTCTTC.

This chain uses TRBV6-6 with TRBJ1-2, with D possibly being TRBD1 (6 bases). V lost 10 bases and J 4 bases, leaving 22 bases between the germline ends. Germline CDR1 and CDR2: MNHNY and SVGAGI (reference sequence). The CDR3 loop spans 15 amino acids. The CDR3 protein is CANTVTGLPPYGYTF. The CDR3 DNA sequence: TGTGCCAATACCGTGACAGGACTTCCCCCCTATGGCTACACCTTC.

The rearrangement uses TRBV9 and TRBJ1-2, with a possible D match to TRBD1 (5 bases). Germline CDR1 reads SGDLS; CDR2 reads YYNGEE. Trimming cost V 3 bases and J 7 bases, with 19 bases left between them. CDR3 size: 15 residues. The CDR3, as DNA: TGTGCCAGCAGCGCGGGACCCGCCTGGGAGGGTGGCTACACCTTC. Its protein is CASSAGPAWEGGYTF.

V and J are TRBV7-2 and TRBJ1-1; D remains ambiguous. The CDR3 is 13 amino acids. V lost 1 base and J lost 1, with 4 bases in between. The germline gives CDR1 SGHTA, CDR2 FQGNSA. CDR3 bases: TGTGCCAGCAGCTTAGGACAGAACACTGAAGCTTTCTTT. It codes for CASSLGQNTEAFF.

V and J are TRBV10-3 and TRBJ2-7; 9 bases match TRBD1. Losses at the gene ends were 6 bases for V and 2 bases for J; bases not matched to a gene: 11. The CDR3 covers 16 residues. The germline V gene encodes CDR1 ENHRY and CDR2 SYGVKD. The CDR3 coding sequence is TGTGCCATCAGCGGCGTGGGGGGACAGGGCGCCTACGAGCAGTACTTC. This translates into CAISGVGGQGAYEQYF.